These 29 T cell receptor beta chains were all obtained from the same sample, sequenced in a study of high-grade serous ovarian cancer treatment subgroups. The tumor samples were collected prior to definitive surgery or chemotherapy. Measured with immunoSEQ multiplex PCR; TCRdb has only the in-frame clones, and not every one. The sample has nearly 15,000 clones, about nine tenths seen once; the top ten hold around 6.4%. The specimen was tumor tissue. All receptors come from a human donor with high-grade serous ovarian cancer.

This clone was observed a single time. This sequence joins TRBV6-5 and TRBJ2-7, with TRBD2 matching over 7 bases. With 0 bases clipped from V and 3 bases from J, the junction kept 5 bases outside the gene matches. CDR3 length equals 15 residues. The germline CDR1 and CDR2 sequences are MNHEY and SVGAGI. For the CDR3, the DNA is TGTGCCAGCAGTTACTCGGCGGGAGCCGGCTACGAGCAGTACTTC. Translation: CASSYSAGAGYEQYF.

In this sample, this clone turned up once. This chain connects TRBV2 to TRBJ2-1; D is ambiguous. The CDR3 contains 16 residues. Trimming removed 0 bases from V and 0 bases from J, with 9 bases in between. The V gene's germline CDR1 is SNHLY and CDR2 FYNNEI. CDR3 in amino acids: CASSEAPSGSYNEQFF. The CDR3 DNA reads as TGTGCCAGCAGTGAAGCCCCTAGTGGCTCCTACAATGAGCAGTTCTTC.

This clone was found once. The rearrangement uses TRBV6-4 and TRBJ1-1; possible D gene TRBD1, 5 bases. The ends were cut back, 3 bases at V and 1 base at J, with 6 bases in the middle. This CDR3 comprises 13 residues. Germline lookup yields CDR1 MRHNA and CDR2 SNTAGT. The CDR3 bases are TGTGCCAGCAGTGAGGGGGAGAACACTGAAGCTTTCTTT. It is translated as CASSEGENTEAFF.

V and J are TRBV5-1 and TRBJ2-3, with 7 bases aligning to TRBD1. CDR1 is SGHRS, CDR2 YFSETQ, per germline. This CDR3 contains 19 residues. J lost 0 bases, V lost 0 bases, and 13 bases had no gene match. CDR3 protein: CASSLAHRTGEDSTDTQYF. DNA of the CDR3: TGCGCCAGCAGCTTGGCTCACCGAACAGGGGAAGATAGCACAGATACGCAGTATTTT. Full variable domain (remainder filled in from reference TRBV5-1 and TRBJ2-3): KAGVTQTPRYLIKTRGQQVTLSCSPISGHRSVSWYQQTPGQGLQFLFEYFSETQRNKGNFPGRFSGRQFSNSRSEMNVSTLELGDSALYLCASSLAHRTGEDSTDTQYFGPGTRLTVL.

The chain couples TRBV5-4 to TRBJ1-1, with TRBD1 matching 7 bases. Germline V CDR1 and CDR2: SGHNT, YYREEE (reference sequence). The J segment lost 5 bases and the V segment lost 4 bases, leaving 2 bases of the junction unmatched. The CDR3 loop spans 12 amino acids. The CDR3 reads CASSTGDTEAFF. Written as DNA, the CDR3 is TGTGCCAGCAGCACAGGGGATACTGAAGCTTTCTTT.

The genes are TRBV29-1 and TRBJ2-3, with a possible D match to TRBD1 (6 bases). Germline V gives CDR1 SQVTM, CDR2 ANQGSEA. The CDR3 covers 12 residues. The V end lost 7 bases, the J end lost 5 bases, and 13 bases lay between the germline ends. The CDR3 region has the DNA TGCAGCGCCGGACAGAGGGGAGATACGCAGTATTTT. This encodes CSAGQRGDTQYF.

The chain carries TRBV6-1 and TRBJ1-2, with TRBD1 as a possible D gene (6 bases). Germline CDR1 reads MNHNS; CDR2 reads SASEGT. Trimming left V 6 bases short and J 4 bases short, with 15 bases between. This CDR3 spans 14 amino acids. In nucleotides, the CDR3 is TGTGCCAGCAGGACAGGATCCACCCTCTATGGCTACACCTTC. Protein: CASRTGSTLYGYTF.

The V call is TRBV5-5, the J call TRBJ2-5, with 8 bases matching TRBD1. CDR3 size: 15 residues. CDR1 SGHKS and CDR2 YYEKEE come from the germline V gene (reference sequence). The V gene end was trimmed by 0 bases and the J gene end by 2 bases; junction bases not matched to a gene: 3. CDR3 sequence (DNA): TGTGCCAGCAGCTTGGCCGGGACAGGACAAGAGACCCAGTACTTC. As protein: CASSLAGTGQETQYF.

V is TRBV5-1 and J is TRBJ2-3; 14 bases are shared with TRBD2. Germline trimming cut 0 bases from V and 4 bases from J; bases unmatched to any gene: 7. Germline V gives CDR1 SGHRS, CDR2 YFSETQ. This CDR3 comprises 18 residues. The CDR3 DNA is TGCGCCAGCAGCTTGGCGACTAGCGGGGGGGCCTGGGCAGATACGCAGTATTTT. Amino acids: CASSLATSGGAWADTQYF.

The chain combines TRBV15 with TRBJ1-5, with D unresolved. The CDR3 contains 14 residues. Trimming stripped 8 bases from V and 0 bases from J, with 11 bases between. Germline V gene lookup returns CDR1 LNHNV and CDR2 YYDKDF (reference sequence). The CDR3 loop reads CATGDIYSNQPQHF. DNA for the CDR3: TGTGCCACCGGCGACATCTATAGCAATCAGCCCCAGCATTTT.

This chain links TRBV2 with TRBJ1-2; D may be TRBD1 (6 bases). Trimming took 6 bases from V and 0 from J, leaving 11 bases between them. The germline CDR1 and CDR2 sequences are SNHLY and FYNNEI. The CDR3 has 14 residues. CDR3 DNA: TGTGCCAGCAGCCCGGACAGCGCTAACTATGGCTACACCTTC. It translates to CASSPDSANYGYTF.

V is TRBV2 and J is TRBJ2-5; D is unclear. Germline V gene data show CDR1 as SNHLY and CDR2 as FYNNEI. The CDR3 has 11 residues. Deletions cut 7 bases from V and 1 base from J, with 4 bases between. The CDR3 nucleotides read TGTGCCAGCAAGTTCCAAGAGACCCAGTACTTC. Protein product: CASKFQETQYF.

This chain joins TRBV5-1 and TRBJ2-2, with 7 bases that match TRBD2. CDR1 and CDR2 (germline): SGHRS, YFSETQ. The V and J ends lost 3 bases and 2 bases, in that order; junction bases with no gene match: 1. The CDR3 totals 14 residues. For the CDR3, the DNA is TGCGCCAGCAGCTGGGACTATAACACCGGGGAGCTGTTTTTT. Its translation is CASSWDYNTGELFF. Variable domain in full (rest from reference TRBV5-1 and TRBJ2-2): KAGVTQTPRYLIKTRGQQVTLSCSPISGHRSVSWYQQTPGQGLQFLFEYFSETQRNKGNFPGRFSGRQFSNSRSEMNVSTLELGDSALYLCASSWDYNTGELFFGEGSRLTVL.

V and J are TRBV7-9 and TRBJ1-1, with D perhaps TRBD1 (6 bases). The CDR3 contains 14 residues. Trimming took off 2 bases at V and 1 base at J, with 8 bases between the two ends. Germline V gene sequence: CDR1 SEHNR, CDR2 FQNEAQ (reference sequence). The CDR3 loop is CASSLTQGNTEAFF. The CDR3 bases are TGTGCCAGCAGCTTAACACAGGGGAACACTGAAGCTTTCTTT.

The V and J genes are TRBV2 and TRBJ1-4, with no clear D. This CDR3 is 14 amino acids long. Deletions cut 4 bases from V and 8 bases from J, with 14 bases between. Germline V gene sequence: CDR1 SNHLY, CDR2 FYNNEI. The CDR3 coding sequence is TGTGCCAGCAGTGGTGGGGAGAGGAAAGAAAAACTGTTTTTT. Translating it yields CASSGGERKEKLFF.

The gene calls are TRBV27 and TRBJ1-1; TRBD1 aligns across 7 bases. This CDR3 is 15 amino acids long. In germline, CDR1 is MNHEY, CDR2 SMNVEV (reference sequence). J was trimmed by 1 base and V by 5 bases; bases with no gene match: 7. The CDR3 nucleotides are TGTGCCAGCAGTCCCAGGGGGTCCGGGAACACTGAAGCTTTCTTT. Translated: CASSPRGSGNTEAFF.

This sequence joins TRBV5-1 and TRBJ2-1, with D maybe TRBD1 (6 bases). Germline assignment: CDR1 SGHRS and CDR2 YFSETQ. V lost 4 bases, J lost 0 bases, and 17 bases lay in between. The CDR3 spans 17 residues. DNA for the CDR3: TGCGCCAGCAGCCCTGCCCCGACAGGAACCTCCTACAATGAGCAGTTCTTC. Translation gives CASSPAPTGTSYNEQFF.

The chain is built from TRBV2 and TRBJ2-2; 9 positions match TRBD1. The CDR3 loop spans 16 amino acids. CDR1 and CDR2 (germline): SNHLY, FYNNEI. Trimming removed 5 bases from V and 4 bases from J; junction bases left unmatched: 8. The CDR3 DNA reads TGTGCCAGCAGTATACCGGGACAGGGTGGCACCGGGGAGCTGTTTTTT. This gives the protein CASSIPGQGGTGELFF.

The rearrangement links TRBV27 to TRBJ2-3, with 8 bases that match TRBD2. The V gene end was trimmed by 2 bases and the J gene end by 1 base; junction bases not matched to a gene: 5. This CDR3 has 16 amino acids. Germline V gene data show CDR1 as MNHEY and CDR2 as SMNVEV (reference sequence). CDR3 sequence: CASSLAGGTGTDTQYF. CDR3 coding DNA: TGTGCCAGCAGTTTAGCGGGGGGAACTGGCACAGATACGCAGTATTTT.

The CDR3 region is CASSLEVRTWGAFF. Written as DNA, the CDR3 is TGCGCCAGCAGCTTGGAGGTGCGGACTTGGGGGGCTTTCTTT. The chain couples TRBV5-1 to TRBJ1-1, with a weak D call TRBD1 (5 bases). CDR3 size: 14 residues. Germline V gene data show CDR1 as SGHRS and CDR2 as YFSETQ. V lost 0 bases to trimming and J lost 11 bases, with 17 bases between them.

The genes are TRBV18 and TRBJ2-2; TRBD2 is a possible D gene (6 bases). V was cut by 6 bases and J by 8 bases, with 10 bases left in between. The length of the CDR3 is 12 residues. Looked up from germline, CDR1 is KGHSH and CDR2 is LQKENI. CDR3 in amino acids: CASSSGQGELFF. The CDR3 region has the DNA TGTGCCAGCTCGAGCGGGCAGGGGGAGCTGTTTTTT.

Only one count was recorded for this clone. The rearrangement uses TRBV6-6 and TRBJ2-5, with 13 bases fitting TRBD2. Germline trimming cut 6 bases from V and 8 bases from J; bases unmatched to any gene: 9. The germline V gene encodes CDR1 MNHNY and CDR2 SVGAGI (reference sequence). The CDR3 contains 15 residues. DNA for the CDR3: TGTGCCAGCAGCCGCCCACTAGCGGGGGGGCCAACCCAGTACTTC. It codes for CASSRPLAGGPTQYF.

CDR3 bases: TGCGCCAGCAGCTTGGGTCGGGGACGCACAGATACGCAGTATTTT. Residues: CASSLGRGRTDTQYF. This chain uses TRBV5-1 with TRBJ2-3; D tentatively fits TRBD1 or TRBD2 (5 bases each). The germline CDR1 and CDR2 sequences are SGHRS and YFSETQ. The CDR3 loop spans 15 amino acids. Trimming removed 0 bases at V and 1 base at J, with 9 bases between.

The CDR3 bases are TGTGCCAGCAGCTTCGGGACAGGGAGCTCCTATAATTCACCCCTCCACTTT. This codes for CASSFGTGSSYNSPLHF. The chain uses TRBV11-2 and TRBJ1-6; 9 bases are shared with TRBD1. The CDR3 has 17 residues. Trimming at V came to 3 bases and at J to 0 bases, leaving 3 bases not matched to a gene. Germline loops: CDR1 SGHAT, CDR2 FQNNGV.

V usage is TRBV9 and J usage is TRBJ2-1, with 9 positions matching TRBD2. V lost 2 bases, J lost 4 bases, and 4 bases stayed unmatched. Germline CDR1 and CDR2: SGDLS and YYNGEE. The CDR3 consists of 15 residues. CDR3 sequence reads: CASSVGTSQYNEQFF. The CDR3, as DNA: TGTGCCAGCAGCGTCGGGACTAGCCAGTACAATGAGCAGTTCTTC.

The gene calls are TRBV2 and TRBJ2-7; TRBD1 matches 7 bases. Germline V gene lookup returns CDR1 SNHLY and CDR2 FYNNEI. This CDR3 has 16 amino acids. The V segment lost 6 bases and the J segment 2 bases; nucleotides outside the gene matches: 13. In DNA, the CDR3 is TGTGCCAGCAGATACAGTAGACAGGGTACCCCCTACGAGCAGTACTTC. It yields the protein CASRYSRQGTPYEQYF.

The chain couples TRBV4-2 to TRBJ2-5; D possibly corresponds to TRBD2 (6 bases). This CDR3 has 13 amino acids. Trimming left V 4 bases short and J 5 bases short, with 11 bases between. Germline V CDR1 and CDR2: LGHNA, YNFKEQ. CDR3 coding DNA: TGTGCCAGCAGCCTCCGTCGGGGGGAGACCCAGTACTTC. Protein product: CASSLRRGETQYF.

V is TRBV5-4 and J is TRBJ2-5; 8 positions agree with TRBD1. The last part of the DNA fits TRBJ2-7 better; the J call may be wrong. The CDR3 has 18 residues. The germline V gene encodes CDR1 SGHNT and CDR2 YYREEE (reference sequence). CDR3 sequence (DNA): TGTGCCAGCAGCTTCGGGGGTCGGGCTGGACAGGGAGCCTACGAGCAGTACTTC. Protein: CASSFGGRAGQGAYEQYF.

CDR3 loop: CAWSVLWGETQYF. In nucleotides, the CDR3 is TGTGCCTGGAGTGTACTGTGGGGGGAGACCCAGTACTTC. This rearrangement joins TRBV30 to TRBJ2-5; D assignment may be TRBD1 or TRBD2 (5 bases each). The V gene's germline CDR1 is GTSNPN and CDR2 SVGIG (reference sequence). CDR3 size: 13 residues. V shed 0 bases and J shed 5 bases, with 10 bases lying between them.